This TCR beta chain was obtained from a study of blood T cell repertoires in COVID-19. The CDR3 contains 15 residues. Per germline, CDR1 SGHTA and CDR2 FQGNSA. Trimming stripped 1 base from V and 6 bases from J, with 12 bases between. Participant reports of clinical history set cohort assignment. Clones were read by immunoSEQ multiplex PCR, and TCRdb kept only the in-frame ones, dropping some. The table lists roughly 300,000 clones, 87% of them singletons. V and J are TRBV7-2 and TRBJ1-4, with D possibly TRBD1 on 5 matching bases. The sequence came from a woman aged 25 to 39 who had recovered from COVID-19. The sequencing sample was made of PBMCs or T cells enriched from blood (not recorded which). CDR3 nucleotide sequence: TGTGCCAGCAGCTTAGGGTCCCGGGGGTATGAAAAACTGTTTTTT. Protein: CASSLGSRGYEKLFF.